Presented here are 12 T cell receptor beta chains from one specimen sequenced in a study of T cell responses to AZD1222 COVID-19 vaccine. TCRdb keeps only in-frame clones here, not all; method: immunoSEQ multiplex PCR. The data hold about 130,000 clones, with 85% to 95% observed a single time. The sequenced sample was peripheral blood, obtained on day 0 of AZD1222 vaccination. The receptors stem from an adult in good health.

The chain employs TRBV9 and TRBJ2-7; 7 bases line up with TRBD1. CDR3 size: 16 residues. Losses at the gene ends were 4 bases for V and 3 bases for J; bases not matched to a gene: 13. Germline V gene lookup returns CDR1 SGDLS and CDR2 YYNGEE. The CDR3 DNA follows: TGTGCCAGCAGCCTCCGGCCGACAGGGATTAACTACGAGCAGTACTTC. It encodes CASSLRPTGINYEQYF.

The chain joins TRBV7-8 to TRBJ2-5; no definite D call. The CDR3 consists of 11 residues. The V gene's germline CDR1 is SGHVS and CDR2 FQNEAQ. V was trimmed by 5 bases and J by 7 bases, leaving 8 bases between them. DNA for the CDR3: TGTGCCAGCAGCCAGCTTGGGACCCAGTACTTC. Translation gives CASSQLGTQYF. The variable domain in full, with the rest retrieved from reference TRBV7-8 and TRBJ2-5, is GAGVSQSPRYKVAKRGQDVALRCDPISGHVSLFWYQQALGQGPEFLTYFQNEAQLDKSGLPSDRFFAERPEGSVSTLKIQRTQQEDSAVYLCASSQLGTQYFGPGTRLLVL.

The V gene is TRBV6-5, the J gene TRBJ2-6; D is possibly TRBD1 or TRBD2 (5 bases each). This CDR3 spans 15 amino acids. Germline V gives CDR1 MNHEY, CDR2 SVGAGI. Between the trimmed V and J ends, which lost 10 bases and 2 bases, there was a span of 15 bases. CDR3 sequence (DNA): TGTGCCACCCTCTGGGGGTCTCCTGGGGCCAACGTCCTGACTTTC. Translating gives CATLWGSPGANVLTF.

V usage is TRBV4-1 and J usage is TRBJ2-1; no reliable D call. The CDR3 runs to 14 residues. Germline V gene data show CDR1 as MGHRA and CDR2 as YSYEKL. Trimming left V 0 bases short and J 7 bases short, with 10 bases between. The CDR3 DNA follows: TGCGCCAGCAGCCAAGAGGGCAGGCCGAATGAGCAGTTCTTC. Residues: CASSQEGRPNEQFF.

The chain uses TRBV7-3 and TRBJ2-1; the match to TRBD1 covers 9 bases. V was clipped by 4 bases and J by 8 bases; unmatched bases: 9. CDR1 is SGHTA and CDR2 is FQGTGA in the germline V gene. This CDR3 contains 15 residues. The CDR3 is CASSYTWGQGYEQFF. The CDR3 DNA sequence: TGTGCCAGCAGCTATACTTGGGGACAGGGTTATGAGCAGTTCTTC.

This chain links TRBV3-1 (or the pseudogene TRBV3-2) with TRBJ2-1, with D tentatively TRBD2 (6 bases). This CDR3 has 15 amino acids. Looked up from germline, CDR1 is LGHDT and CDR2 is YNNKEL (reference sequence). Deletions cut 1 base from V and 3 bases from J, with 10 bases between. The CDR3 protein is CASSQGSGLYNEQFF. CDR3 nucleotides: TGTGCCAGCAGCCAAGGTAGCGGCCTCTACAATGAGCAGTTCTTC.

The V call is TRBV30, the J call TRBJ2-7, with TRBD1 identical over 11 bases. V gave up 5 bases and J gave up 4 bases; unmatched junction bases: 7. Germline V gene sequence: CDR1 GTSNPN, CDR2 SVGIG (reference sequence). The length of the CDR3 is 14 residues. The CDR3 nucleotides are TGTGCCTGGCGCCCGGGGACAGGGGGGTACGAGCAGTACTTC. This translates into CAWRPGTGGYEQYF.

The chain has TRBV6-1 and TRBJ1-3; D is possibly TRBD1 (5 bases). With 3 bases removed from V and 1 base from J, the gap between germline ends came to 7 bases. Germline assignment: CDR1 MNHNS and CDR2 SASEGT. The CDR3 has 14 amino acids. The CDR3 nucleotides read TGTGCCAGCAGTGAGGGACTTTCTGGAAACACCATATATTTT. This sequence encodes CASSEGLSGNTIYF.

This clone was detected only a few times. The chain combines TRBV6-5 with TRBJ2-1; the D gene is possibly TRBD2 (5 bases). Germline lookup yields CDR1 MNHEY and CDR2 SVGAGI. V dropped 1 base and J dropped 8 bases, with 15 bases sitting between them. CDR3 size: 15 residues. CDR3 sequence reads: CASSYWVGVGYEQFF. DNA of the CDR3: TGTGCCAGCAGTTACTGGGTGGGAGTTGGATATGAGCAGTTCTTC.

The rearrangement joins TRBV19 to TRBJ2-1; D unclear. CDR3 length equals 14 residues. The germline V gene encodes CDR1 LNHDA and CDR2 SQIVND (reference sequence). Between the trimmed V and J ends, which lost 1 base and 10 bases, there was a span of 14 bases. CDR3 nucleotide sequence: TGTGCCAGTAGTATAGGTCTTGACCTTGGGGAGCAGTTCTTC. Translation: CASSIGLDLGEQFF.

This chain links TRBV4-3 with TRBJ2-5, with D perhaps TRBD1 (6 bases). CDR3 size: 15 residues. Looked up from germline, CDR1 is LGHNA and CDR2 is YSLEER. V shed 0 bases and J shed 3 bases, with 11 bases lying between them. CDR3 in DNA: TGCGCCAGCAGCCAAGAATGGACAGAGAAAGAGACCCAGTACTTC. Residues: CASSQEWTEKETQYF.

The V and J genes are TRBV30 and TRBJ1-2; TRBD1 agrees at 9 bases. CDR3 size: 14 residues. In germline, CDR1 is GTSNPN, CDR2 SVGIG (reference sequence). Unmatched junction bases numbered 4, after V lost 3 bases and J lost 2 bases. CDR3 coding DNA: TGTGCCTGGAGAGGACAGGGGTTAAACTATGGCTACACCTTC. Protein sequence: CAWRGQGLNYGYTF.